The rows below give T cell receptor beta chains drawn from one sample of a study of cytomegalovirus exposure and HLA in healthy donors. Clones were sequenced by immunoSEQ multiplex PCR, and TCRdb holds only the in-frame ones, with some missing. The repertoire holds some 130,000 clones, roughly 80% seen once, with 1% to 1.5% in the top ten. Sequencing was performed on PBMCs. The receptors originated from a girl aged 2 to 10 in good health and CMV-seronegative. The CDR3 runs from the conserved cysteine through the conserved F or W. The order of the fields is CDR3 protein, J gene, V gene.

CDR3aa: CASSYSGSANTGELFF
j_gene: TRBJ2-2
v_gene: TRBV6-6

CDR3aa: CASSFSGSSYNEQFF
j_gene: TRBJ2-1
v_gene: TRBV27

CDR3aa: CASSEALGATDTQYF
j_gene: TRBJ2-3
v_gene: TRBV6-1

CDR3aa: CASTGGGTTGELFF
j_gene: TRBJ2-2
v_gene: TRBV27

CDR3aa: CASSPRTASSYEQYF
j_gene: -
v_gene: TRBV6-1

CDR3aa: CASSLAGTAKETQYF
j_gene: TRBJ2-5
v_gene: TRBV11-3

CDR3aa: CASSLRGGRAGEQYF
j_gene: TRBJ2-7
v_gene: TRBV13

CDR3aa: CASSLFGEQYF
j_gene: TRBJ2-7
v_gene: TRBV7-9

CDR3aa: CASSFLGGDGYTF
j_gene: TRBJ1-2
v_gene: TRBV27

CDR3aa: CASSVRRPYPTAKNIQYF
j_gene: TRBJ2-4
v_gene: TRBV9

CDR3aa: CSVGRTGSTDTQYF
j_gene: TRBJ2-3
v_gene: TRBV29-1

CDR3aa: CASSLAGAYNQPQHF
j_gene: TRBJ1-5
v_gene: TRBV28

CDR3aa: CASRAGGEKLFF
j_gene: TRBJ1-4
v_gene: TRBV7-9

CDR3aa: CASRTGTGTYEQYF
j_gene: TRBJ2-7
v_gene: TRBV6-1

CDR3aa: CASSLGAPSTDTQYF
j_gene: TRBJ2-3
v_gene: TRBV7-2

CDR3aa: CASSLARGVLGQFF
j_gene: TRBJ2-1
v_gene: TRBV11-2

CDR3aa: CASTPTGDNQPQHF
j_gene: TRBJ1-5
v_gene: TRBV7-2

CDR3aa: CAWSLTDYDTQAFF
j_gene: TRBJ1-1
v_gene: TRBV30

CDR3aa: CAWNPTRDRVGPDEQYF
j_gene: TRBJ2-7
v_gene: TRBV30

CDR3aa: CAWSVPPDRGRDGYTF
j_gene: TRBJ1-2
v_gene: TRBV30

CDR3aa: CASSQPTGMNTEAFF
j_gene: TRBJ1-1
v_gene: TRBV4-1

CDR3aa: CASSQDPLAETQYF
j_gene: TRBJ2-5
v_gene: TRBV4-3

CDR3aa: CAWSVGISGEDNEQFF
j_gene: TRBJ2-1
v_gene: TRBV30

CDR3aa: CASSLSAQATGELFF
j_gene: TRBJ2-2
v_gene: TRBV7-3

CDR3aa: CASSDWDRANYGYTF
j_gene: TRBJ1-2
v_gene: TRBV25-1

CDR3aa: CATWDRGRTGELFF
j_gene: TRBJ2-2
v_gene: TRBV19

CDR3aa: CASSPGSTRDEKLFF
j_gene: TRBJ1-4
v_gene: TRBV18

CDR3aa: CASSQGGQPQHF
j_gene: TRBJ1-5
v_gene: TRBV19

CDR3aa: CASSNRDRGFNQPQHF
j_gene: TRBJ1-5
v_gene: TRBV28

CDR3aa: CASSQDQAGGRLF
j_gene: TRBJ2-1
v_gene: TRBV4-1

CDR3aa: CAWGGGNQPQHF
j_gene: TRBJ1-5
v_gene: TRBV30

CDR3aa: CASSLAATGISYEQYF
j_gene: TRBJ2-7
v_gene: TRBV5-1

CDR3aa: CASSQGTGSYNEQFF
j_gene: TRBJ2-1
v_gene: TRBV4-3

CDR3aa: CASRPDRTYNEQFF
j_gene: TRBJ2-1
v_gene: TRBV27

CDR3aa: CASSLVTEQFF
j_gene: TRBJ2-1
v_gene: TRBV5-1

CDR3aa: CASSEAGGVHYGYTF
j_gene: TRBJ1-2
v_gene: TRBV25-1

CDR3aa: CASRLQGSGQETQYF
j_gene: TRBJ2-5
v_gene: TRBV5-1

CDR3aa: CATSRGSQGTNTEAFF
j_gene: TRBJ1-1
v_gene: TRBV15

CDR3aa: CASSGSGSGTEAFF
j_gene: TRBJ1-1
v_gene: TRBV6-1

CDR3aa: CASSATGNYGYTF
j_gene: TRBJ1-2
v_gene: TRBV9

CDR3aa: CSAGPFGELFF
j_gene: TRBJ2-2
v_gene: TRBV20-1

CDR3aa: CASSSPIQRDRENYGYTF
j_gene: TRBJ1-2
v_gene: TRBV5-6

CDR3aa: CASSLRTDGYTF
j_gene: TRBJ1-2
v_gene: TRBV6-6

CDR3aa: CASSPLPLVTGELFF
j_gene: TRBJ2-2
v_gene: TRBV6-5

CDR3aa: CASSQGFQRGTQYF
j_gene: TRBJ2-5
v_gene: TRBV4-3

CDR3aa: CASSDSIRASYEQYF
j_gene: TRBJ2-7
v_gene: TRBV6-4

CDR3aa: CASSDYRTSGQTNDEQYF
j_gene: TRBJ2-7
v_gene: TRBV6-1

CDR3aa: CASSLGTVNYGYTF
j_gene: TRBJ1-2
v_gene: TRBV7-8

CDR3aa: CASSQEDIFLTGELFF
j_gene: TRBJ2-2
v_gene: TRBV4-3

CDR3aa: CASSLNGVYGYTF
j_gene: TRBJ1-2
v_gene: TRBV13

CDR3aa: CASSPRETSVTNIQYF
j_gene: TRBJ2-4
v_gene: TRBV13

CDR3aa: CASSRVAGGWDYGYTF
j_gene: TRBJ1-2
v_gene: TRBV28

CDR3aa: CASSSGTGFVETQYF
j_gene: TRBJ2-5
v_gene: TRBV5-6

CDR3aa: CASSGQENSQETQYF
j_gene: TRBJ2-5
v_gene: TRBV2

CDR3aa: CASSHPGLAEKLFF
j_gene: TRBJ1-4
v_gene: TRBV2

CDR3aa: CASSLPGKQETQYF
j_gene: TRBJ2-5
v_gene: TRBV7-2

CDR3aa: CASSYLDTQYF
j_gene: TRBJ2-3
v_gene: TRBV6-6

CDR3aa: CASSLGLRDSTYNEQFF
j_gene: TRBJ2-1
v_gene: TRBV5-1

CDR3aa: CASSAYTNTGELFF
j_gene: TRBJ2-2
v_gene: TRBV6-1